This T cell receptor beta chain comes out of a study of shared clonotypes between healthy human individuals. Looking at the study overall: A donor's plate count was three for CD4 naive and three for CD4 memory; CD8 naive had two and CD8 memory one. Findings of the study overall: Expectations were that clonotype sharing among donors would be affected by sequencing depth. Clonotypes which were not shared had lower generation probabilities than clonotypes that all four donors shared.

Roughly 200 ng DNA, 30,000 or so T cell genomes, went into each sorted-subset replicate PCR. Assay: immunoSEQ multiplex PCR; the TCRdb copy retains only in-frame clones and omits some. The sample lists about 2 million clones; roughly 94% were seen once. As for this clone: The antigen is unknown.

Selected positively for CCR7 and CD45RO-negative, naive CD8 cells excluded terminally differentiated effector memory CD45RA+ cells. V gave up 5 bases and J gave up 4 bases, with 11 bases separating them. The CDR3 has 14 amino acids. CDR1 is SGHVS, CDR2 FNYEAQ, per germline. The rearrangement uses TRBV7-6 and TRBJ2-2, with D tentatively TRBD2 (6 bases). The origin of this receptor is a man between 18 and 29 years old in good health. Sequences were obtained from naive CD8+ T cells sorted from blood. The CDR3 DNA reads as TGTGCCAGCAGCCGTCTAGCGAGCACCGGGGAGCTGTTTTTT. Protein sequence: CASSRLASTGELFF.